Presented here are 10 T cell receptor beta chains from one specimen sequenced in a study of blood T cell repertoires in COVID-19. Libraries were prepared by immunoSEQ multiplex PCR; TCRdb keeps only in-frame clonotypes and omits some of them. The sample records approximately 470,000 clones, roughly 85% being singletons. The specimen sequenced was peripheral blood. The receptors here all came from a human donor in a cohort sampled during active COVID-19.

This chain links TRBV7-9 with TRBJ1-2; 7 nucleotides line up with TRBD1. The CDR3 runs to 15 residues. Unmatched junction bases numbered 13, after V lost 5 bases and J lost 7 bases. The germline gives CDR1 SEHNR, CDR2 FQNEAQ (reference sequence). This CDR3 is CASSVEEGGSGGYTF. In DNA, the CDR3 is TGTGCCAGCAGCGTAGAAGAAGGGGGCTCAGGTGGCTACACCTTC.

This chain uses TRBV7-2 with TRBJ2-5; 15 nucleotides agree with TRBD2. This CDR3 comprises 17 residues. Trimming removed 5 bases from V and 5 bases from J; junction bases left unmatched: 9. Per germline, CDR1 SGHTA and CDR2 FQGNSA. CDR3: CASSPDGLAGGEETQYF. In DNA, the CDR3 is TGTGCCAGCAGCCCGGACGGACTAGCGGGGGGGGAGGAGACCCAGTACTTC. Full variable domain (rest looked up from reference TRBV7-2 and TRBJ2-5): GAGVSQSPSNKVTEKGKDVELRCDPISGHTALYWYRQSLGQGLEFLIYFQGNSAPDKSGLPSDRFSAERTGGSVSTLTIQRTQQEDSAVYLCASSPDGLAGGEETQYFGPGTRLLVL.

The chain employs TRBV4-3 and TRBJ2-3, with TRBD2 as a possible D gene (5 bases). The V end was cut by 0 bases, the J end by 6 bases, with 13 bases between. The CDR3 length is 15 residues. Looked up from germline, CDR1 is LGHNA and CDR2 is YSLEER. The CDR3 DNA sequence: TGCGCCAGCAGCCAAGATCAGGTGAGGGCCGATACGCAGTATTTT. It translates to CASSQDQVRADTQYF.

The V gene is TRBV2, the J gene TRBJ1-3; maybe TRBD1 (6 bases). This CDR3 is built from 18 residues. Germline CDR1 SNHLY, CDR2 FYNNEI. V was cut by 6 bases and J by 0 bases, with 21 bases left in between. The CDR3 protein is CASSRTARTPLSGNTIYF. The CDR3 bases are TGTGCCAGCAGCCGGACAGCCCGGACCCCTCTCTCTGGAAACACCATATATTTT.

The chain is built from TRBV2 and TRBJ2-1; 9 bases are a match to TRBD2. Germline V lookup: CDR1 SNHLY, CDR2 FYNNEI. The junction had 3 bases not matched to a gene; V was cut back by 5 bases and J by 1 base. CDR3 length: 15 residues. CDR3 nucleotides: TGTGCCAGCAGTAAGCGGGAGGTGTCCTACAATGAGCAGTTCTTC. It codes for CASSKREVSYNEQFF.

This clone was observed a single time. The chain is built from TRBV2 and TRBJ2-1; 12 bases agree with TRBD2. This CDR3 region has 14 residues. The V segment lost 5 bases and the J segment 8 bases; nucleotides outside the gene matches: 4. CDR1 and CDR2 (germline): SNHLY, FYNNEI. Written as DNA, the CDR3 is TGTGCCAGCAGTTCTAGCGGGAGGGCCGATGAGCAGTTCTTC. Translating gives CASSSSGRADEQFF.

The sample holds a few counts of this clone. The chain employs TRBV5-4 and TRBJ1-6; D unresolved. The CDR3 runs 17 residues. The V and J ends lost 1 base and 7 bases respectively, with 18 bases between them. Looked up from germline, CDR1 is SGHNT and CDR2 is YYREEE (reference sequence). Here the CDR3 DNA reads TGTGCCAGCAGCTTGAATCCGCGAGCAGCGCAGAATTCACCCCTCCACTTT. It specifies CASSLNPRAAQNSPLHF.

The chain has TRBV13 and TRBJ1-4; 8 bases agree with TRBD1. After removal of 5 bases from V and 4 bases from J, the junction contained 12 bases not matched to a gene. The CDR3 runs to 17 residues. Germline V lookup: CDR1 PRHDT, CDR2 FYEKMQ (reference sequence). The CDR3 here is CASSLQRGQGLNEKLFF. Here the CDR3 DNA reads TGTGCCAGCAGCCTGCAAAGAGGACAGGGACTTAATGAAAAACTGTTTTTT.

The V gene is TRBV7-3, the J gene TRBJ2-3; D gene unclear. Germline values: CDR1 SGHTA, CDR2 FQGTGA. The length of the CDR3 is 16 residues. Trimming removed 1 base at V and 4 bases at J, with 15 bases between. The CDR3 loop is CASSLKGPGSPDTQYF. CDR3 nucleotides: TGTGCCAGCAGCTTAAAAGGCCCAGGATCGCCAGATACGCAGTATTTT.

V gene TRBV30 combines with J gene TRBJ1-1; TRBD1 might be the D (5 bases). The CDR3 has 15 residues. Germline V gene data show CDR1 as GTSNPN and CDR2 as SVGIG (reference sequence). V shed 3 bases and J shed 1 base, with 15 bases lying between them. In DNA form, the CDR3 reads TGTGCCTGGAGGAACCAGGTCGGGGGGAACACTGAAGCTTTCTTT. It encodes CAWRNQVGGNTEAFF.